What follows are 17 T cell receptor beta chains derived from one specimen sequenced in a study of cytomegalovirus exposure and HLA in healthy donors. PCR involved 60 Vbeta and 13 Jbeta primers. Only in-frame clones appear in the TCRdb table, and some are missing; sequencing was by immunoSEQ multiplex PCR. In the table there are roughly 120,000 clones, roughly 69% of which are singletons. The sample consisted of PBMCs. The receptors stem from a woman aged 40-49 years in good health and CMV-seropositive.

This clone was seen a few times. This chain joins TRBV11-3 and TRBJ1-2, with D unclear. This CDR3 contains 14 residues. Germline V gene lookup returns CDR1 SGHNT and CDR2 YENEEA. Deletions cut 0 bases from V and 2 bases from J, with 7 bases between. The CDR3, as DNA: TGTGCCAGCAGCTTAGATCCGGGGAACTATGGCTACACCTTC. It translates to CASSLDPGNYGYTF.

The V call is TRBV14, the J call TRBJ1-3; D uncertain. Trimming cost V 1 base and J 0 bases, with 16 bases left between them. The CDR3 loop spans 18 amino acids. Germline assignment: CDR1 SGHDN and CDR2 FVKESK. The CDR3 coding sequence is TGTGCCAGCAGCCAAGTAACACAGCCAATTTACTCTGGAAACACCATATATTTT. It translates to CASSQVTQPIYSGNTIYF.

The chain links TRBV5-1 to TRBJ1-3, with 9 nucleotides matching TRBD1. This CDR3 contains 16 residues. J was trimmed by 0 bases and V by 2 bases; bases with no gene match: 3. Germline lookup yields CDR1 SGHRS and CDR2 YFSETQ. The CDR3 loop reads CASSFDRGGSGNTIYF. CDR3 bases: TGCGCCAGCAGCTTCGACAGGGGGGGCTCTGGAAACACCATATATTTT.

The chain has TRBV6-5 and TRBJ2-7; possible D gene TRBD2, 6 bases. V shed 3 bases and J shed 6 bases, with 21 bases lying between them. This CDR3 region has 16 residues. The germline V gene encodes CDR1 MNHEY and CDR2 SVGAGI. CDR3 coding DNA: TGTGCCAGCAGTTATGGATGGAGGGGAAGGGCGCTCGAGCAGTACTTC. It translates to CASSYGWRGRALEQYF.

The rearrangement uses TRBV30 and TRBJ1-5, with 7 bases that match TRBD1. The CDR3 length is 16 residues. V lost 1 base to trimming and J lost 9 bases; unmatched junction nucleotides: 15. Germline V gene lookup returns CDR1 GTSNPN and CDR2 SVGIG (reference sequence). The DNA for the CDR3 is TGTGCCTGGAGTGCCAACCCCGGGACAGTTCTGGGGCCCCAGCATTTT. It encodes CAWSANPGTVLGPQHF. Filled out from reference TRBV30 and TRBJ1-5, the complete variable domain reads SQTIHQWPATLVQPVGSPLSLECTVEGTSNPNLYWYRQAAGRGLQLLFYSVGIGQISSEVPQNLSASRPQDRQFILSSKKLLLSDSGFYLCAWSANPGTVLGPQHFGDGTRLSIL.

The chain joins TRBV29-1 to TRBJ2-7, with 7 bases lining up with TRBD1. The V gene end was trimmed by 7 bases and the J gene end by 2 bases; junction bases not matched to a gene: 2. The length of the CDR3 is 11 residues. Germline V CDR1 and CDR2: SQVTM, ANQGSEA. CDR3 sequence (DNA): TGCAGCGCACAGGGGACCTACGAGCAGTACTTC. Protein sequence: CSAQGTYEQYF.

This chain uses TRBV25-1 with TRBJ2-1; 8 bases map to TRBD2. The junction had 12 bases not matched to a gene; V was cut back by 5 bases and J by 9 bases. CDR1 is MGHDK, CDR2 SYGVNS, per germline. The CDR3 contains 15 residues. CDR3 sequence: CASSPAGASGGEQFF. In DNA, the CDR3 is TGTGCCAGCAGTCCAGCGGGGGCCAGTGGGGGTGAGCAGTTCTTC.

This clone occurred a few times. This chain connects TRBV6-5 to TRBJ1-2; D is unresolved. CDR3 length: 13 residues. The V gene's germline CDR1 is MNHEY and CDR2 SVGAGI. V lost 0 bases and J 6 bases, leaving 8 bases between the germline ends. The CDR3 reads CASSYSRQNGYTF. In DNA form, the CDR3 reads TGTGCCAGCAGTTACTCGAGGCAGAATGGCTACACCTTC.

The rearrangement joins TRBV6-1 to TRBJ2-3, with D perhaps matching TRBD1 (6 bases). CDR3 length: 14 amino acids. Germline CDR1 reads MNHNS; CDR2 reads SASEGT. The V end was cut by 8 bases, the J end by 3 bases, with 15 bases between. CDR3 residues: CASATPRGTDTQYF. CDR3 in DNA: TGTGCCAGCGCCACGCCGAGGGGGACAGATACGCAGTATTTT.

This clone was counted only a few times. The chain has TRBV7-3 and TRBJ2-1; D ambiguous. V was trimmed by 5 bases and J by 0 bases, leaving 11 bases between them. This CDR3 has 15 residues. The germline V gene encodes CDR1 SGHTA and CDR2 FQGTGA. The CDR3 DNA is TGTGCCAGCAGCCCGAGGCTAAACTCCTACAATGAGCAGTTCTTC. Translating gives CASSPRLNSYNEQFF.

The CDR3 here is CASSTTGLNTIYF. Here the CDR3 DNA reads TGTGCCAGCAGCACGACAGGGTTAAACACCATATATTTT. The rearrangement links TRBV6-5 to TRBJ1-3, with 7 bases matching TRBD1. Germline V gene lookup returns CDR1 MNHEY and CDR2 SVGAGI. The ends lost 6 bases at V and 6 bases at J; junction bases unmatched: 5. The CDR3 has 13 amino acids.

V and J are TRBV5-1 and TRBJ2-1; D unclear. Germline V gives CDR1 SGHRS, CDR2 YFSETQ. Trimming stripped 4 bases from V and 6 bases from J, with 14 bases between. The CDR3 has 14 amino acids. The CDR3 nucleotides read TGCGCCAGCAGCCTCCTCGAAATCGGCAATGAGCAGTTCTTC. Translation gives CASSLLEIGNEQFF.

This chain links TRBV7-2 with TRBJ2-5; 8 nucleotides agree with TRBD2. The J call may be mistaken, given a closer DNA end match to TRBJ2-7. The CDR3 consists of 16 residues. Germline lookup yields CDR1 SGHTA and CDR2 FQGNSA. The DNA of the CDR3 is TGTGCCAGCAGCTTAAGGTCAGCGGGAGAGGGTTACGAGCAGTACTTC. This sequence encodes CASSLRSAGEGYEQYF.

The V gene is TRBV5-8, the J gene TRBJ2-5; a weak D match, TRBD1 (6 bases). V gave up 3 bases and J gave up 5 bases, with 23 bases separating them. The CDR3 is made up of 17 amino acids. Germline-derived CDR1 and CDR2 are SGHTS and YDEGEE. Written as DNA, the CDR3 is TGTGCCAGCAGCTCCGGGCAGGTCCTGGGGACAAGTGAGACCCAGTACTTC. Encoded protein: CASSSGQVLGTSETQYF. Combining the CDR3 with reference TRBV5-8 and TRBJ2-5 gives the whole variable domain EAGVTQSPTHLIKTRGQQATLRCSPISGHTSVYWYQQALGLGLQFLLWYDEGEERNRGNFPPRFSGRQFPNYSSELNVNALELEDSALYLCASSSGQVLGTSETQYFGPGTRLLVL.

This rearrangement joins TRBV27 to TRBJ1-2; D gene unclear. In germline, CDR1 is MNHEY, CDR2 SMNVEV (reference sequence). This CDR3 region has 13 residues. V was clipped by 3 bases and J by 3 bases, with 8 bases between them. As DNA, the CDR3 is TGTGCCAGCAGTTTTACGGTGCACTATGGCTACACCTTC. It specifies CASSFTVHYGYTF.

The chain has TRBV18 and TRBJ1-1, with TRBD1 matching over 9 bases. The CDR3 is 14 residues long. The germline gives CDR1 KGHSH, CDR2 LQKENI. V trimming: 5 bases; J trimming: 8 bases; junction bases outside the gene matches: 9. CDR3 sequence reads: CASSALQGALEAFF. The CDR3 DNA reads as TGTGCCAGCTCAGCATTACAGGGGGCTCTAGAAGCTTTCTTT.

This chain connects TRBV27 to TRBJ2-7, with TRBD1 identical over 7 bases. Germline lookup yields CDR1 MNHEY and CDR2 SMNVEV (reference sequence). The V segment lost 5 bases and the J segment 0 bases; nucleotides outside the gene matches: 13. This CDR3 is built from 17 residues. The CDR3 nucleotides are TGTGCCAGCAGTGTCATCTGGACAGGACTGGCCTCCTACGAGCAGTACTTC. Translated, it gives CASSVIWTGLASYEQYF.